These T cell receptor beta chains were read from a single sample in a study of cytomegalovirus exposure and HLA in healthy donors. Produced via immunoSEQ multiplex PCR; TCRdb's table is partial and in-frame only. The data contain some 130,000 clones, about 74% of them singletons. The specimen sequenced was PBMCs. These receptors were obtained from a man aged 35 to 55 in good health and CMV-seronegative. Each CDR3 is given with its conserved first and last residue. A D gene is named only where the DNA matches it firmly. Size is stated for part of the rows, as once, few or many counts, or as a class when the clone is expanded.

J gene	V gene	CDR3 length	clone size	D gene	CDR3 DNA	CDR3 protein
TRBJ2-5	TRBV19	16	-	TRBD2	TGTGCCAGTAGTACTGGGACTAGCGGGATTCAAGAGACCCAGTACTTC	CASSTGTSGIQETQYF
TRBJ1-1	TRBV6-6	14	-	-	TGTGCCAGCGGGGGGGGTGTCATGAACACTGAAGCTTTCTTT	CASGGGVMNTEAFF
TRBJ2-7	TRBV4-1	16	-	-	TGCGCCAGCAGCCAAGACTATAACCAGGGGTACTACGAGCAGTACTTC	CASSQDYNQGYYEQYF
TRBJ2-4	TRBV7-2	16	-	-	TGTGCCAGCAGCTCCCTCCTAGCTGAGCCCAAAAACATTCAGTACTTC	CASSSLLAEPKNIQYF
TRBJ1-6	TRBV7-2	13	once	-	TGTGCCAGCAGCGGACAGACGGGTTCACCCCTCCACTTT	CASSGQTGSPLHF
TRBJ2-5	TRBV2	16	few	TRBD2	TGTGCCAGCAGTGAAGGTTTAGCGGGAGGGGGGGAGACCCAGTACTTC	CASSEGLAGGGETQYF
TRBJ2-2	TRBV20-1	11	-	-	TGCAGTGCTCTCAGGACCGGGGAGCTGTTTTTT	CSALRTGELFF
TRBJ1-1	TRBV19	15	-	TRBD1	TGTGCCAGTAGCCCGGCGGGACAGGGGTATACTGAAGCTTTCTTT	CASSPAGQGYTEAFF
TRBJ1-4	TRBV19	16	-	-	TGTGCCAGTAGTATGAGACGGCAGGGGCAGGGTGAAAAACTGTTTTTT	CASSMRRQGQGEKLFF
TRBJ2-7	TRBV11-2	16	-	TRBD1	TGTGCCAGCAGCTTATTTCCGGGACAGGGGAACTGGGAGCAGTACTTC	CASSLFPGQGNWEQYF
TRBJ2-1	TRBV6-5	11	-	-	TGTGCCAGCAGTTCCAACAATGAGCAGTTCTTC	CASSSNNEQFF
TRBJ1-3	TRBV9	13	-	-	TGTGCCAGCAGCGTCCCTTATGGAAACACCATATATTTT	CASSVPYGNTIYF
TRBJ2-7	TRBV28	15	-	-	TGTGCCAGCAGTCCTGGGACACTTACTCCCTACGAGCAGTACTTC	CASSPGTLTPYEQYF
TRBJ2-7	TRBV28	16	-	TRBD1	TGTGCCAGCAGTTTATCCGGGACAGGGGGCCGCTACGAGCAGTACTTC	CASSLSGTGGRYEQYF
TRBJ2-7	TRBV7-2	13	-	TRBD2	TGTGCCAGCAGCGGGCGGGGGGCCTACGAGCAGTACTTC	CASSGRGAYEQYF
TRBJ2-1	TRBV2	15	-	TRBD2	TGTGCCAGCAGCGTCGGACTAGAGCTGTACAATGAGCAGTTCTTC	CASSVGLELYNEQFF
TRBJ2-1	TRBV28	16	-	TRBD2	TGTGCCAGCAGTTTACTGGGACTAGTCGGAGGGGATGAGCAGTTCTTC	CASSLLGLVGGDEQFF
TRBJ2-3	TRBV15	16	-	TRBD2	TGTGCCACCAGCATTACTAGCGGGGGGGCTACAGATACGCAGTATTTT	CATSITSGGATDTQYF
TRBJ2-5	TRBV14	15	few	TRBD2	TGTGCCAGCAGCCAAGCTAGCGGGGGCCAAGAGACCCAGTACTTC	CASSQASGGQETQYF
TRBJ1-5	TRBV6-1	13	-	-	TGTGCCAGCAATATCGGGTACAATCAGCCCCAGCATTTT	CASNIGYNQPQHF
TRBJ2-7	TRBV5-6	13	-	TRBD1	TGTGCCAGCAGCCTTGGACAGGGTCACGAGCAGTACTTC	CASSLGQGHEQYF
TRBJ2-7	TRBV5-1	14	-	TRBD2	TGCGCCAGCAGCCAGACTAGCGGGACCTACGAGCAGTACTTC	CASSQTSGTYEQYF
TRBJ2-5	TRBV5-1	15	-	-	TGCGCCAGCAGCTTGGAGCCGGGTTGGGAAGAGACCCAGTACTTC	CASSLEPGWEETQYF
TRBJ1-1	TRBV5-1	17	few	TRBD1	TGCGCCAGCAGCTTGGTGATGCAGGGGGCAGGGAACACTGAAGCTTTCTTT	CASSLVMQGAGNTEAFF
TRBJ1-2	TRBV5-1	16	-	-	TGCGCCAGCAGCTTGGAAGGTTTAAGGGGAAACTATGGCTACACCTTC	CASSLEGLRGNYGYTF
TRBJ2-6	TRBV7-9	16	-	-	TGTGCCAGCAGCTTAGAGAGTGAAAATGGGGCCAACGTCCTGACTTTC	CASSLESENGANVLTF
TRBJ1-1	TRBV4-1	18	-	TRBD1	TGCGCCAGCAGCCAGCTTCCGGGACAGGGGTGGTTGAACACTGAAGCTTTCTTT	CASSQLPGQGWLNTEAFF
TRBJ2-7	TRBV6-5	14	-	-	TGTGCCAGCAACCCTGGACAGTCCTCCTACGAGCAGTACTTC	CASNPGQSSYEQYF
TRBJ2-7	TRBV5-1	14	-	TRBD1	TGCGCCAGCAGCTCCCGGGACAGATCCTACGAGCAGTACTTC	CASSSRDRSYEQYF
TRBJ2-3	TRBV29-1	13	-	TRBD2	TGCAGCGTCCTAAGCGGGGGAGGGGATACGCAGTATTTT	CSVLSGGGDTQYF
TRBJ2-7	TRBV9	15	-	-	TGTGCCAGCAGCGTAGATCCACATACAGGCTACGAGCAGTACTTC	CASSVDPHTGYEQYF
TRBJ2-3	TRBV28	12	-	-	TGTGCCAGCACCGTAATCGGAGATACGCAGTATTTT	CASTVIGDTQYF
TRBJ2-1	TRBV27	13	-	-	TGTGCCAGCAGTTTATTGTCGGGCAATGAGCAGTTCTTC	CASSLLSGNEQFF
TRBJ2-7	TRBV6-1	14	once	-	TGTGCCAGCAGTTCTCAACAGGGAACCGGCGAGCAGTACTTC	CASSSQQGTGEQYF
TRBJ1-5	TRBV19	14	-	TRBD1	TGTGCCAGTTCCGGACAGGGAGGGAATCAGCCCCAGCATTTT	CASSGQGGNQPQHF
TRBJ1-2	TRBV5-4	15	-	TRBD1	TGTGCCAGCAGCTTCCCGGGACAGGGGTTCTATGGCTACACCTTC	CASSFPGQGFYGYTF
TRBJ2-7	TRBV4-1	16	-	TRBD1	TGCGCCAGCAGCCCCCTTCCCGGGACAGGGCGCTACGAGCAGTACTTC	CASSPLPGTGRYEQYF
TRBJ1-2	TRBV10-3	11	-	-	TGTGCCATCAGTGTTTCAGGGGACTACACCTTC	CAISVSGDYTF
TRBJ2-7	TRBV5-1	14	few	-	TGCGCCAGCAGCTTCCGACAGGATGTTCACGAGCAGTACTTC	CASSFRQDVHEQYF
TRBJ2-7	TRBV15	16	-	-	TGTGCCACCAGCAGAGATGGAGTGCTGGTTGCCTACGAGCAGTACTTC	CATSRDGVLVAYEQYF
TRBJ1-1	TRBV2	15	-	TRBD1	TGTGCCAGCAGTCAGGACAGGGCAGGGAACACTGAAGCTTTCTTT	CASSQDRAGNTEAFF
TRBJ2-7	TRBV14	15	-	-	TGTGCCAGCAGCTTATCAGGGGACACAACCTACGAGCAGTACTTC	CASSLSGDTTYEQYF
TRBJ2-3	TRBV11-2	12	-	-	TGTGCCAGCAGCTTAGCCGGAGATACGCAGTATTTT	CASSLAGDTQYF